The source of this TCR beta chain is a study of cytomegalovirus exposure and HLA in healthy donors. This CDR3 spans 14 amino acids. Germline V gene data show CDR1 as SGHTA and CDR2 as FQGNSA. V was shortened by 3 bases and J by 5 bases, with 13 bases between the two germline ends. General study points: Listed as cytomegalovirus-associated were 150 to 200 TCR beta chains.

Everyone who donated was a healthy bone marrow donor. On this clone itself: What it binds is unknown.

Vbeta (60) and Jbeta (13) primers were used in the PCR. TCRdb keeps only in-frame clones here, not all; method: immunoSEQ multiplex PCR. The sample carries about 140,000 clones, over 8% recorded once. Sequenced material: PBMCs. The genes are TRBV7-2 and TRBJ1-2; possible D gene TRBD1, 5 bases. The clonotype comes from a male donor in good health and CMV-seronegative. DNA of the CDR3: TGTGCCAGCAGCTTGGAGGGGCGTGGGTATGGCTACACCTTC. Protein product: CASSLEGRGYGYTF.